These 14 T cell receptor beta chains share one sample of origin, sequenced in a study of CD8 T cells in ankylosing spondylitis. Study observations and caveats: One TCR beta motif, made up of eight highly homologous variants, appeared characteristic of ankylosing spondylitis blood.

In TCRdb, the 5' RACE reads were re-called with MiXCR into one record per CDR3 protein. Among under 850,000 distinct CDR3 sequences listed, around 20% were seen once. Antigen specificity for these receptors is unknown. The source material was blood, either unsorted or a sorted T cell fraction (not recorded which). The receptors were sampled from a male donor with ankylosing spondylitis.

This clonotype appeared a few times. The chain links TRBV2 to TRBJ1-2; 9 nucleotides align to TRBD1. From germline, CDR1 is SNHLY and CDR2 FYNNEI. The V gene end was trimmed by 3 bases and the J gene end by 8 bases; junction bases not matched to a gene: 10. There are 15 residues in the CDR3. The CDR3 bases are TGTGCCAGCAGTGAGGGACAGGGAAAGTATTACGGCTACACCTTC. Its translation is CASSEGQGKYYGYTF.

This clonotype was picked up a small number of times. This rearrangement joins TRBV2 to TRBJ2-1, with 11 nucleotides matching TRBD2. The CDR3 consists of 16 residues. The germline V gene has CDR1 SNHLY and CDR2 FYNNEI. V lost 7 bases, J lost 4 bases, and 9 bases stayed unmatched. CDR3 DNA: TGTGCCAGCATTCCCGATAGCGGGGGGGCGTACAATGAGCAGTTCTTC. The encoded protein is CASIPDSGGAYNEQFF.

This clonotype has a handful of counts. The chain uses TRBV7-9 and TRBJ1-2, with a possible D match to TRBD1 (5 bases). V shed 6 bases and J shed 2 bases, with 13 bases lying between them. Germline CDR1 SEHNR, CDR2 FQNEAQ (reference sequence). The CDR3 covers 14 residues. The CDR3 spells CASRAQGINYGYTF. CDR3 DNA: TGTGCCAGCAGGGCGCAGGGAATAAACTATGGCTACACCTTC.

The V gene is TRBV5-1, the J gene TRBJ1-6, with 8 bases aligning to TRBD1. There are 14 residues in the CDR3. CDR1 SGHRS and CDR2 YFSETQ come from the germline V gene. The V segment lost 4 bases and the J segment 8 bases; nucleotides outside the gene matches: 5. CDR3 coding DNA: TGCGCCAGCAGCCCGGACAGGGAAGATTCACCCCTCCACTTT. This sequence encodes CASSPDREDSPLHF. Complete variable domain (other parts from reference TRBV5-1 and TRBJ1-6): KAGVTQTPRYLIKTRGQQVTLSCSPISGHRSVSWYQQTPGQGLQFLFEYFSETQRNKGNFPGRFSGRQFSNSRSEMNVSTLELGDSALYLCASSPDREDSPLHFGNGTRLTVT.

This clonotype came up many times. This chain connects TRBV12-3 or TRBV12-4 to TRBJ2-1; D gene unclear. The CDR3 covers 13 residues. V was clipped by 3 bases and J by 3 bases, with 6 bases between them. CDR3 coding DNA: TGTGCCAGCAGTTTGGGCGTCTACAATGAGCAGTTCTTC. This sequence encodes CASSLGVYNEQFF.

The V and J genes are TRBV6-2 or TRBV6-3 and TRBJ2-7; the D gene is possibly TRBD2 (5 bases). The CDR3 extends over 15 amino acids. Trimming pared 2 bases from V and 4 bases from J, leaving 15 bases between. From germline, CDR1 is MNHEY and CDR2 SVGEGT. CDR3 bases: TGTGCCAGCAGTTACCTGGGAGCGGAATTATACGAGCAGTACTTC. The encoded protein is CASSYLGAELYEQYF.

The CDR3 is CSVETGDTGELFF. Here the CDR3 DNA reads TGCAGCGTGGAGACAGGGGACACCGGGGAGCTGTTTTTT. The rearrangement links TRBV29-1 to TRBJ2-2; 8 bases agree with TRBD1. With 6 bases clipped from V and 3 bases from J, the junction kept 3 bases outside the gene matches. Germline CDR1 is SQVTM and CDR2 is ANQGSEA. This CDR3 spans 13 amino acids.

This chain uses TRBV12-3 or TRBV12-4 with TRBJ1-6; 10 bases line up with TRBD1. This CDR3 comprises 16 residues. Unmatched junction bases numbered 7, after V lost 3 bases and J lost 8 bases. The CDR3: CASSFPGQGKHSPLHF. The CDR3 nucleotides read TGTGCCAGCAGTTTTCCGGGACAGGGGAAACATTCACCCCTCCACTTT.

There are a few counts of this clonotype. CDR3 in DNA: TGTGCCAGCAGCTTATTCTCCCCGAGCACCGGGGAGCTGTTTTTT. The encoded protein is CASSLFSPSTGELFF. The chain combines TRBV11-2 with TRBJ2-2; D not certain. The CDR3 spans 15 residues. V was cut by 2 bases and J by 4 bases, with 11 bases left in between. CDR1 and CDR2 from the germline V gene are SGHAT and FQNNGV.

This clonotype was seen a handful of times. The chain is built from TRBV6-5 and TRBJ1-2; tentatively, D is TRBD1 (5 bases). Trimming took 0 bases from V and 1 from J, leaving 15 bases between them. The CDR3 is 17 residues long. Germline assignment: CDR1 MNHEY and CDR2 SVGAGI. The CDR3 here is CASSYSGEGRDNYGYTF. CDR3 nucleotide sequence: TGTGCCAGCAGTTACTCGGGGGAGGGTAGGGATAACTATGGCTACACCTTC.

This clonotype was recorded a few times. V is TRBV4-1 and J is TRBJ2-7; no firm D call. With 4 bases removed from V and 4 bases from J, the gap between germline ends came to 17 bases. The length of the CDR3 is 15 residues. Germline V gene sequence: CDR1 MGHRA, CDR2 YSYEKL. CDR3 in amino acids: CASSPTHPAVYEQYF. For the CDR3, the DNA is TGCGCCAGCAGCCCTACTCACCCGGCAGTGTACGAGCAGTACTTC.

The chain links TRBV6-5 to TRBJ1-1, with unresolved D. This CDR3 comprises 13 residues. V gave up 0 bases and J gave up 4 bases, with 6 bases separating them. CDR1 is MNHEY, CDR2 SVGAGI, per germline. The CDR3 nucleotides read TGTGCCAGCAGTTACTCGTGGGTCACTGAAGCTTTCTTT. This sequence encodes CASSYSWVTEAFF.

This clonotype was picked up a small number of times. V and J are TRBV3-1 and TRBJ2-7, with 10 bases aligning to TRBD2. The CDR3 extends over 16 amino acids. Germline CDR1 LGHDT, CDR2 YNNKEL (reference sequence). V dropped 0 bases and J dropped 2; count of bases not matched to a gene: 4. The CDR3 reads CASSQDGLADAYEQYF. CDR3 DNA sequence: TGTGCCAGCAGCCAAGATGGACTAGCGGACGCCTACGAGCAGTACTTC.

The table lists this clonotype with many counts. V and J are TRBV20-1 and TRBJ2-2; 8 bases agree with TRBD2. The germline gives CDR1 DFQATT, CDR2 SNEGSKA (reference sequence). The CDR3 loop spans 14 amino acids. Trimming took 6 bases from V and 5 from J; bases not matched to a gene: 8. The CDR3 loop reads CSALSGRGTGELFF. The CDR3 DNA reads TGCAGTGCCCTGAGCGGGAGAGGTACCGGGGAGCTGTTTTTT.